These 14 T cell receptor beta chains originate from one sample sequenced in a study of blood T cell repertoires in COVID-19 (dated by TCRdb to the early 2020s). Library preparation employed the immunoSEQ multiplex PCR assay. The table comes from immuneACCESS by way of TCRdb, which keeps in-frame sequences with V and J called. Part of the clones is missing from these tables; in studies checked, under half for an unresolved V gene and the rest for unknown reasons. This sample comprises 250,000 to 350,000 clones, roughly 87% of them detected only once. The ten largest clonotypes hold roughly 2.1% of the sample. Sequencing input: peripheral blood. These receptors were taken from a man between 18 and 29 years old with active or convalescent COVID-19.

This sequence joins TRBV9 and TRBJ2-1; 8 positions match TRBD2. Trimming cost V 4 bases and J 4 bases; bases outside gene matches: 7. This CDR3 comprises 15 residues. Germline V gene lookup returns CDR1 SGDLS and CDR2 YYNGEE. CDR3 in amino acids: CASSTSGGHYNEQFF. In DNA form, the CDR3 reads TGTGCCAGCAGCACCAGCGGGGGTCATTACAATGAGCAGTTCTTC. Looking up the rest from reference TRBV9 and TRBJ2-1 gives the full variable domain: DSGVTQTPKHLITATGQRVTLRCSPRSGDLSVYWYQQSLDQGLQFLIQYYNGEERAKGNILERFSAQQFPDLHSELNLSSLELGDSALYFCASSTSGGHYNEQFFGPGTRLTVL.

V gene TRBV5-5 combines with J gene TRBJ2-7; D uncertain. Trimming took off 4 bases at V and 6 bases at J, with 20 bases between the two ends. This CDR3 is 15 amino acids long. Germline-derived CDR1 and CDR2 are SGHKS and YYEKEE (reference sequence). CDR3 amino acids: CASSLPRPSFSEQYF. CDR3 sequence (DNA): TGTGCCAGCAGCCTCCCGAGGCCGTCCTTTAGCGAGCAGTACTTC. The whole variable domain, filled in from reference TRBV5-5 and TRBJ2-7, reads DAGVTQSPTHLIKTRGQQVTLRCSPISGHKSVSWYQQVLGQGPQFIFQYYEKEERGRGNFPDRFSARQFPNYSSELNVNALLLGDSALYLCASSLPRPSFSEQYFGPGTRLTVT.

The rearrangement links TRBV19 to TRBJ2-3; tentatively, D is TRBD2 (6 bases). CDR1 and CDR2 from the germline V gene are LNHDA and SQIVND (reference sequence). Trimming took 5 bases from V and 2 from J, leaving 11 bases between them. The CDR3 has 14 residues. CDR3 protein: CASSRGLFTDTQYF. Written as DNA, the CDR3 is TGTGCCAGTAGTCGGGGACTGTTCACAGATACGCAGTATTTT.

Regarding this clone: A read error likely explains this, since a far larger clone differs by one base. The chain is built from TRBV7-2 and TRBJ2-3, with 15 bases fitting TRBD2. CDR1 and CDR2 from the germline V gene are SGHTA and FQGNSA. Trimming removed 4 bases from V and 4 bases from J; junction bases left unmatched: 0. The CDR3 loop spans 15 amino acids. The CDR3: CASSWTSGGADTQYF. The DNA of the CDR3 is TGTGCCAGCAGCTGGACTAGCGGGGGGGCAGATACGCAGTATTTT.

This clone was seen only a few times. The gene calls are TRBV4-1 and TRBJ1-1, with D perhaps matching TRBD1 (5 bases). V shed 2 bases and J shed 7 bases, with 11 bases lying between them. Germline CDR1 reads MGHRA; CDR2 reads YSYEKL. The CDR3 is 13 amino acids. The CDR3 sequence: CASSQIGVNEAFF. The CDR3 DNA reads TGCGCCAGCAGCCAAATAGGGGTTAATGAAGCTTTCTTT.

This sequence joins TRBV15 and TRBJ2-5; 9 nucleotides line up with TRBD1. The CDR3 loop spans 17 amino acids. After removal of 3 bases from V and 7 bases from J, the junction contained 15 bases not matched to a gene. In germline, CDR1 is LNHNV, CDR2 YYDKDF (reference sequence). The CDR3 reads CATSSRLSTGGGGTQYF. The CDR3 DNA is TGTGCCACCAGCAGCCGATTAAGCACAGGGGGCGGAGGGACCCAGTACTTC.

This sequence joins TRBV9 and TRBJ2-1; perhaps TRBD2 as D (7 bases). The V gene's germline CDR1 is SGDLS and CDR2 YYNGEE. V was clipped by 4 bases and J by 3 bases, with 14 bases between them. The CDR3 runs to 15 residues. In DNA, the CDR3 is TGTGCCAGCAGCCCAGAGGGGGACTACTACAATGAGCAGTTCTTC. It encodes CASSPEGDYYNEQFF.

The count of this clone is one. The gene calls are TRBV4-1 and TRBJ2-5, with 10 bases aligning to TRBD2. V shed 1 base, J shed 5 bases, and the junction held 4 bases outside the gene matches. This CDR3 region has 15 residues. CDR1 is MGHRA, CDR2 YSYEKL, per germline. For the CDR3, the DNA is TGCGCCAGCAGCCAAGCACTAGCGGGAATGGAGACCCAGTACTTC. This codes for CASSQALAGMETQYF.

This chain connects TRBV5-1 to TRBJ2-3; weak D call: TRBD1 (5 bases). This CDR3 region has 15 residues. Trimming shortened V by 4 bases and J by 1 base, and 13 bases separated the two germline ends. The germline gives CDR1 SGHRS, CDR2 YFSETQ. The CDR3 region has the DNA TGCGCCAGCAGCCTCACATCACAGGGCACAGATACGCAGTATTTT. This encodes CASSLTSQGTDTQYF.

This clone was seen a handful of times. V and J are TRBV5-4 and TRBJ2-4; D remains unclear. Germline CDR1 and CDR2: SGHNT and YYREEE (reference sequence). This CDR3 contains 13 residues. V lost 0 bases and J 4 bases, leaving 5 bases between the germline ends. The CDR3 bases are TGTGCCAGCAGCTTGGCGGTTAAAAACATTCAGTACTTC. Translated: CASSLAVKNIQYF.

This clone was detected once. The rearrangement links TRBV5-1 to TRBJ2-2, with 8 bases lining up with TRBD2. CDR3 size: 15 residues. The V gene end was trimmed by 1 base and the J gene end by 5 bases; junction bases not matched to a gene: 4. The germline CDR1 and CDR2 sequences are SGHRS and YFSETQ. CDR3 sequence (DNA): TGCGCCAGCAGCTTGAGCGGGAGTCTTACCGGGGAGCTGTTTTTT. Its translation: CASSLSGSLTGELFF.

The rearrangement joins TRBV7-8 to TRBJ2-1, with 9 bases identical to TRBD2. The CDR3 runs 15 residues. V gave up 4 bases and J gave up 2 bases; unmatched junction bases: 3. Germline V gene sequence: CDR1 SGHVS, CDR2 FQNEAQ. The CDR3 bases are TGTGCCAGCAGCTCTAGCGGGAACACCTACAATGAGCAGTTCTTC. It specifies CASSSSGNTYNEQFF.

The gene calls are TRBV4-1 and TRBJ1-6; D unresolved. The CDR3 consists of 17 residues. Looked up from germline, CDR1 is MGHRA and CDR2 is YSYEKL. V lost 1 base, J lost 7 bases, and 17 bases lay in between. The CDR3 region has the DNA TGCGCCAGCAGCCAAGTTCTCGTAAAGGAGAAGAATTCACCCCTCCACTTT. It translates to CASSQVLVKEKNSPLHF.

The CDR3 loop reads CASSYSSGVTEAFF. The CDR3, as DNA: TGTGCCAGCAGTTACTCATCAGGGGTTACTGAAGCTTTCTTT. V and J are TRBV6-2 or TRBV6-3 and TRBJ1-1; D might be TRBD1 (6 bases). Per the germline V gene, CDR1 is MNHEY and CDR2 is SVGEGT. The CDR3 runs to 14 residues. Trimming took 0 bases from V and 5 from J, leaving 10 bases between them.